This section outlines one T cell receptor beta chain sequence together with its context. These data originate in a study of blood T cell repertoires in COVID-19. About the study: Specimens from acute and convalescent COVID-19 originated in the United States, Italy and Spain. PBMCs, B-cell-depleted T cells, or T cells were the source of the cDNA or gDNA that made up the material.

V lost 2 bases, J lost 8 bases, and 4 bases stayed unmatched. CDR1 and CDR2 (germline): SGHAT, FQNNGV. The CDR3 extends over 15 amino acids. As originally analysed: Amplification with reference gene primers provided the estimates of nucleated cell counts. The protocol was immunoSEQ multiplex PCR, while the TCRdb copy is restricted to in-frame clones and leaves out a portion. The V and J calls and clone size are taken from that table; D and trimming were inferred from the DNA. The sample yields some 250,000 clones, approximately 81% seen once. Specimen: peripheral blood. The TCR sequence derives from a woman older than 75 with acute or convalescent COVID-19. The V and J genes are TRBV11-2 and TRBJ2-2; 11 positions agree with TRBD2. The CDR3 DNA reads TGTGCCAGCAGCTTACTACGGACTAGCGGGGGGGAGCTGTTTTTT. It codes for CASSLLRTSGGELFF.